These T cell receptor beta chains were read from a single sample in a study of T cell changes during pregnancy in multiple sclerosis. The data were produced by immunoSEQ multiplex PCR, yet TCRdb's version contains in-frame clones alone and is incomplete. The table has around 56,000 clones, approximately 90% seen once. The sample was peripheral blood, taken in the first trimester of pregnancy. Receptors originate from a female donor in good health, enrolled as a control in a pregnancy study. Both conserved end residues are part of each CDR3. Each record gives: D gene, V gene, clone size, J gene, CDR3 DNA, CDR3 protein. A D gene is named only where the DNA matches it firmly. Clone size is stated in some rows and not others, as once, few, many or a class when expanded.

D gene: TRBD1
V gene: TRBV5-1
clone size: NA
J gene: TRBJ2-7
CDR3 DNA: TGCGCCAGCAGCTCCTCGGACAGGAGGAGCTACGAGCAGTACTTC
CDR3 protein: CASSSSDRRSYEQYF

D gene: NA
V gene: TRBV18
clone size: NA
J gene: TRBJ1-2
CDR3 DNA: TGTGCCAGCTCACCCGGAGGAGGGAACTATGGCTACACCTTC
CDR3 protein: CASSPGGGNYGYTF

D gene: NA
V gene: TRBV7-9
clone size: NA
J gene: TRBJ1-3
CDR3 DNA: TGTGCCAGCAGCCAGACTATCTCTGGAAACACCATATATTTT
CDR3 protein: CASSQTISGNTIYF

D gene: TRBD2
V gene: TRBV5-5
clone size: NA
J gene: TRBJ2-1
CDR3 DNA: TGTGCCAGCAGCCGCGGGGGGGTCGATGAGCAGTTCTTC
CDR3 protein: CASSRGGVDEQFF

D gene: NA
V gene: TRBV28
clone size: once
J gene: TRBJ2-7
CDR3 DNA: TGTGCCAGCACCAAACCACTAGACCCCTACGAGCAGTACTTC
CDR3 protein: CASTKPLDPYEQYF

D gene: TRBD2
V gene: TRBV9
clone size: NA
J gene: TRBJ2-1
CDR3 DNA: TGTGCCAGCAGCGTAGAAGGCGGGGGTTGGAATGAGCAGTTCTTC
CDR3 protein: CASSVEGGGWNEQFF

D gene: NA
V gene: TRBV2
clone size: NA
J gene: TRBJ1-2
CDR3 DNA: TGTGCCAGCAGTGAAAGGGCAGGGCTTGGCTACACCTTC
CDR3 protein: CASSERAGLGYTF

D gene: NA
V gene: TRBV2
clone size: NA
J gene: TRBJ2-7
CDR3 DNA: TGTGCCAGCAGAATGAGGCAGTTCTACGAGCAGTACTTC
CDR3 protein: CASRMRQFYEQYF

D gene: NA
V gene: TRBV5-1
clone size: NA
J gene: TRBJ1-6
CDR3 DNA: TGCGCCAGCAGCCCCCAACTGGACAGAAATTCACCCCTCCACTTT
CDR3 protein: CASSPQLDRNSPLHF

D gene: TRBD2
V gene: TRBV5-1
clone size: once
J gene: TRBJ2-3
CDR3 DNA: TGCGCCAGCAGCTCCGGGACTAGCGCAGATACGCAGTATTTT
CDR3 protein: CASSSGTSADTQYF

D gene: NA
V gene: TRBV19
clone size: once
J gene: TRBJ2-1
CDR3 DNA: TGTGCCAGTAGTATGGGTCAGGACAATGAGCAGTTCTTC
CDR3 protein: CASSMGQDNEQFF

D gene: NA
V gene: TRBV29-1
clone size: once
J gene: TRBJ2-7
CDR3 DNA: TGCAGCGTTGAAGACAGGTTTACCTACGAGCAGTACTTC
CDR3 protein: CSVEDRFTYEQYF

D gene: NA
V gene: TRBV13
clone size: once
J gene: TRBJ2-6
CDR3 DNA: TGTGCCAGCAGCTTACAACTCGGGAGCGGGGCCAACGTCCTGACTTTC
CDR3 protein: CASSLQLGSGANVLTF

D gene: NA
V gene: TRBV15
clone size: NA
J gene: TRBJ2-3
CDR3 DNA: TGTGCCACCAGCCTGCAGACAGATACGCAGTATTTT
CDR3 protein: CATSLQTDTQYF

D gene: TRBD2
V gene: TRBV29-1
clone size: NA
J gene: TRBJ2-1
CDR3 DNA: TGCAGCGTTTCCGGGACTAGCTCCTACAATGAGCAGTTCTTC
CDR3 protein: CSVSGTSSYNEQFF

D gene: TRBD2
V gene: TRBV28
clone size: NA
J gene: TRBJ2-5
CDR3 DNA: TGTGCCAGCAGTTTACTCCTAGCGGGGAGAAGGGCCCAGTACTTC
CDR3 protein: CASSLLLAGRRAQYF

D gene: TRBD2
V gene: TRBV18
clone size: NA
J gene: TRBJ2-7
CDR3 DNA: TGTGCCAGCTCACCAACAGCGGGGGTTGCCTACGAGCAGTACTTC
CDR3 protein: CASSPTAGVAYEQYF

D gene: NA
V gene: TRBV20-1
clone size: NA
J gene: TRBJ2-3
CDR3 DNA: TGCAGTGCTAGTTTTCCGGATACGCAGTATTTT
CDR3 protein: CSASFPDTQYF

D gene: NA
V gene: TRBV6-5
clone size: NA
J gene: TRBJ2-7
CDR3 DNA: TGTGCCAGCAGTTATGACAGACAATACGAGCAGTACTTC
CDR3 protein: CASSYDRQYEQYF

D gene: NA
V gene: TRBV30
clone size: NA
J gene: TRBJ2-5
CDR3 DNA: TGTGCCTGGAGTTACAGAATTCAAGAGACCCAGTACTTC
CDR3 protein: CAWSYRIQETQYF

D gene: NA
V gene: TRBV2
clone size: NA
J gene: TRBJ2-3
CDR3 DNA: TGTGCCAGCAGGCGCCTCCTCCAATCGGGAGATACGCAGTATTTT
CDR3 protein: CASRRLLQSGDTQYF

D gene: NA
V gene: TRBV19
clone size: NA
J gene: TRBJ2-7
CDR3 DNA: TGTGCCAGTAGTTTGGACAACTACGAGCAGTACTTC
CDR3 protein: CASSLDNYEQYF

D gene: TRBD2
V gene: TRBV10-3
clone size: NA
J gene: TRBJ2-5
CDR3 DNA: TGTGCCATCAGTCCTAGCGGGGCACAAGAGACCCAGTACTTC
CDR3 protein: CAISPSGAQETQYF

D gene: NA
V gene: TRBV6-1
clone size: NA
J gene: TRBJ1-5
CDR3 DNA: TGTGCCAGCTTAGGGGCGGTTGACAATCAGCCCCAGCATTTT
CDR3 protein: CASLGAVDNQPQHF

D gene: TRBD2
V gene: TRBV27
clone size: NA
J gene: TRBJ2-3
CDR3 DNA: TGTGCCAGCAGTACCCTAGCGGGGGGGTTCGGCACAGATACGCAGTATTTT
CDR3 protein: CASSTLAGGFGTDTQYF